This T cell receptor (beta chain) was identified during a study of blood T cell repertoires in COVID-19 (dated by TCRdb to the early 2020s). For context, the study as a whole: Samples covering the acute and convalescent phases of COVID-19 were provided by collaborators in the United States, Italy and Spain. The material from the prospective study consisted of cDNA or gDNA derived from T cells, B-cell-depleted T cells, or PBMCs. Deeply sampled blood TCRbeta repertoires from subjects exposed to, actively infected with, or recovered from COVID-19 were included in the dataset. The repertoires were released in a freely available public database intended as a resource for research on the immune response to SARS-CoV-2. The samples were drawn from two sources: the first 160 participants of the ongoing ImmuneRACE study, and over 950 subjects contributed by 6 global collaborators. A de-identified subject ID, COVID-19 status, age in years and sex were almost always included in the sample metadata. Where available, HLA class I and class II types were taken from metadata supplied by the sample provider and were not determined by assay-based typing.

TCRbeta CDR3 regions were amplified from genomic DNA by means of the immunoSEQ Assay, a bias-controlled multiplex PCR. In the original analysis: The number of nucleated cells in each sample was estimated by amplification of reference gene primers within the assay. To quantify the absolute abundance of each unique TCRbeta CDR3 rearrangement, sequence reads were collapsed and filtered. For each sample, productive Simpson clonality was calculated by taking the square root of Simpson's diversity index across productive rearrangements. What TCRdb holds here is the immuneACCESS table cut down to in-frame rearrangements. Part of the clones is not present; checked against another copy, under half of the missing clones reflect an unresolved V gene, and the others are unexplained. V and J calls and clone size are copied from that table; D and trimming were computed from the DNA. This sample comprises roughly 27,000 clones, 77% of them detected only once. The ten largest make up roughly 16% of the sample.

The paper's findings and limits, for the study overall: The amount of clinical and demographic metadata varied by source and participant and was provided uncurated.

Collaborating institutions collected whole blood in K2EDTA tubes following their own protocols. For TCRbeta analysis, collaborators shipped samples in one of three forms: frozen whole blood, isolated PBMCs, or DNA extracted from either of those sample types. At the junction V is shortened by 4 bases and J by 5 bases; bases outside the gene matches: 7. The CDR3, cysteine through phenylalanine, is 15 amino acids long. Only the CDR3 region is kept as DNA, spanning 45 bases read in frame from base 1. CDR1 is given as SGDLS and CDR2 as YYNGEE, both from the germline V gene. With respect to this clone: Its antigen remains undetermined. No base qualities exist here, and no much larger clone lies one base off it.

The receptor was isolated from a man older than 75 with active or convalescent COVID-19. The chain was built from TRBV9 and TRBJ1-4; TRBD1 agrees with 8 junctional bases. The sequencing sample was made of peripheral blood. At the DNA level, the sequence is TGTGCCAGCAGCTTCCAGGGGGCGCCCAATGAAAAACTGTTTTTT. This gives the protein CASSFQGAPNEKLFF.